The clone carrying this TCR beta chain was observed once. This CDR3 is also generated by other DNA sequences in the sample. Profiled with immunoSEQ multiplex PCR; TCRdb holds only in-frame clones, not every one. The sample yields more than 2 million clones, over 85% seen once. Positively selected for CCR7, the CD45RO-negative cells used as naive CD8 cells excluded terminally differentiated effector memory CD45RA+ cells. This specimen belongs to a study of shared clonotypes between healthy human individuals. With V trimmed by 3 bases and J by 4 bases, 4 bases remained unmatched. This CDR3 has 15 residues. Per the germline V gene, CDR1 is SGDLS and CDR2 is YYNGEE.

The specimen sequenced was naive CD8+ T cells from PBMCs. The chain uses TRBV9 and TRBJ2-1; 10 bases map to TRBD2. The sequence came from a man aged 18 to 35 in good health. Some clones in this sample may be carry-over from other donors' samples. The CDR3, as DNA: TGTGCCAGCAGCGGCGGACTAGCGGAATACAATGAGCAGTTCTTC. The encoded protein is CASSGGLAEYNEQFF.